The 25 T cell receptor beta chains below come from one sample, sequenced in a study of blood T cell repertoires in COVID-19. Measured with immunoSEQ multiplex PCR; TCRdb has only the in-frame clones, and not every one. The repertoire consists of 150,000 or so clones, with around 80% occurring once and the leading ten covering roughly 5%. Sequencing input: PBMCs or T cells enriched from blood (not recorded which). The receptors here all came from a man in his 70s who had been exposed to COVID-19.

This chain links TRBV23-1 with TRBJ2-7; D is perhaps TRBD1 (5 bases). TRBV23-1 is identified as an open reading frame with a role that is uncertain. V lost 3 bases, J lost 4 bases, and 7 bases lay in between. This CDR3 is 12 amino acids long. CDR3 region: CASSQTDYEQYF. DNA for the CDR3: TGCGCCAGCAGTCAGACAGATTACGAGCAGTACTTC.

The gene calls are TRBV24-1 and TRBJ2-1, with D perhaps matching TRBD1 (6 bases). Germline-derived CDR1 and CDR2 are KGHDR and SFDVKD. This CDR3 has 14 amino acids. Trimming took off 5 bases at V and 1 base at J, with 8 bases between the two ends. CDR3 sequence (DNA): TGTGCCACCAGTGGAGGGGGATCCTACAATGAGCAGTTCTTC. Its translation: CATSGGGSYNEQFF.

V is TRBV5-1 and J is TRBJ1-4; a possible D gene is TRBD1 (6 bases). V lost 3 bases and J 0 bases, leaving 9 bases between the germline ends. The V gene's germline CDR1 is SGHRS and CDR2 YFSETQ. This CDR3 spans 15 amino acids. The CDR3 loop reads CASSSTGTTNEKLFF. In nucleotides, the CDR3 is TGCGCCAGCAGCTCCACAGGGACAACTAATGAAAAACTGTTTTTT.

This clone has a handful of counts. The chain carries TRBV9 and TRBJ2-2, with 11 bases fitting TRBD1. The CDR3 sequence is 16 residues long. J gave up 7 bases and V 0 bases, and 5 bases lay outside the gene matches. From germline, CDR1 is SGDLS and CDR2 YYNGEE. The CDR3, as DNA: TGTGCCAGCAGCGTAGCCCCGGGACAGGGGGTCGGGGAGCTGTTTTTT. Residues: CASSVAPGQGVGELFF.

V and J are TRBV28 and TRBJ2-3; possible D gene TRBD1, 5 bases. Germline-derived CDR1 and CDR2 are MDHEN and SYDVKM. The CDR3 has 17 amino acids. Trimming cost V 3 bases and J 0 bases, with 16 bases left between them. CDR3 nucleotides: TGTGCCAGCAGTTTGGGGCCAGAGGCGGCTAGCACAGATACGCAGTATTTT. It is translated as CASSLGPEAASTDTQYF. Combining the CDR3 with reference TRBV28 and TRBJ2-3 gives the whole variable domain DVKVTQSSRYLVKRTGEKVFLECVQDMDHENMFWYRQDPGLGLRLIYFSYDVKMKEKGDIPEGYSVSREKKERFSLILESASTNQTSMYLCASSLGPEAASTDTQYFGPGTRLTVL.

The chain has TRBV18 and TRBJ1-5; TRBD1 agrees at 9 bases. V trimming: 4 bases; J trimming: 7 bases; junction bases outside the gene matches: 2. This CDR3 region has 13 residues. The germline V gene encodes CDR1 KGHSH and CDR2 LQKENI. Written as DNA, the CDR3 is TGTGCCAGCTCACTGGACAGGGGACAGCCCCAGCATTTT. Translated: CASSLDRGQPQHF.

This clone came up a few times. V is TRBV19 and J is TRBJ2-5; D is perhaps TRBD1 (5 bases). Deletions cut 9 bases from V and 5 bases from J, with 13 bases between. CDR1 is LNHDA, CDR2 SQIVND, per germline (reference sequence). The CDR3 contains 12 residues. Written as DNA, the CDR3 is TGTGCCAGCCGACAGAGTGGGGAGACCCAGTACTTC. It is translated as CASRQSGETQYF. Full variable domain (rest looked up from reference TRBV19 and TRBJ2-5): DGGITQSPKYLFRKEGQNVTLSCEQNLNHDAMYWYRQDPGQGLRLIYYSQIVNDFQKGDIAEGYSVSREKKESFPLTVTSAQKNPTAFYLCASRQSGETQYFGPGTRLLVL.

The chain joins TRBV5-1 to TRBJ1-1, with 8 bases aligning to TRBD1. The CDR3 is made up of 13 amino acids. Losses at the gene ends were 4 bases for V and 3 bases for J; bases not matched to a gene: 2. Germline assignment: CDR1 SGHRS and CDR2 YFSETQ. In nucleotides, the CDR3 is TGCGCCAGCAGCGTACAGGGGGACACTGAAGCTTTCTTT. The encoded protein is CASSVQGDTEAFF.

This clone has only a few counts. The gene calls are TRBV9 and TRBJ2-2; 8 bases agree with TRBD2. Germline V CDR1 and CDR2: SGDLS, YYNGEE. V was pared by 0 bases and J by 4 bases, with 5 bases of the junction left unmatched. This CDR3 has 16 amino acids. This CDR3 reads CASSVVSGGGTGELFF. In DNA, the CDR3 is TGTGCCAGCAGCGTAGTATCCGGGGGGGGCACCGGGGAGCTGTTTTTT.

The chain recombines TRBV9 with TRBJ1-1, with 8 bases lining up with TRBD1. The CDR3 sequence is 14 residues long. Losses at the gene ends were 4 bases for V and 6 bases for J; bases not matched to a gene: 8. Germline CDR1 reads SGDLS; CDR2 reads YYNGEE. CDR3 DNA sequence: TGTGCCAGCAGCTCCCGGGACAGGCTATCTGAAGCTTTCTTT. Protein sequence: CASSSRDRLSEAFF.

J is TRBJ1-2 and V is TRBV19; maybe TRBD1 (6 bases). V was cut by 7 bases and J by 5 bases, with 14 bases left in between. The CDR3 extends over 13 amino acids. Germline CDR1 is LNHDA and CDR2 is SQIVND (reference sequence). CDR3: CASNGGAGYGYTF. The CDR3 bases are TGTGCCAGTAATGGGGGCGCGGGTTATGGCTACACCTTC.

A few counts support this clone. This chain connects TRBV6-4 to TRBJ2-7, with 7 bases aligning to TRBD1. The V segment lost 2 bases and the J segment 2 bases; nucleotides outside the gene matches: 9. The CDR3 consists of 16 residues. Germline V CDR1 and CDR2: MRHNA, SNTAGT. The CDR3 DNA follows: TGTGCCAGCAGTGACCCTACGACAGGGTCGGCCTACGAGCAGTACTTC. Translated: CASSDPTTGSAYEQYF.

The chain uses TRBV5-1 and TRBJ2-6; D might be TRBD1 (5 bases). V shed 5 bases and J shed 0 bases, with 9 bases lying between them. The CDR3 totals 15 residues. Germline CDR1 reads SGHRS; CDR2 reads YFSETQ. CDR3 amino acids: CASRDTLSGANVLTF. Written as DNA, the CDR3 is TGCGCCAGCAGGGACACCCTCTCTGGGGCCAACGTCCTGACTTTC. Supplemented by reference TRBV5-1 and TRBJ2-6, the full variable domain reads KAGVTQTPRYLIKTRGQQVTLSCSPISGHRSVSWYQQTPGQGLQFLFEYFSETQRNKGNFPGRFSGRQFSNSRSEMNVSTLELGDSALYLCASRDTLSGANVLTFGAGSRLTVL.

This chain connects TRBV10-2 to TRBJ1-5, with D unclear. Deletions cut 9 bases from V and 5 bases from J, with 17 bases between. The CDR3 runs 14 residues. Germline V gene lookup returns CDR1 WSHSY and CDR2 SAAADI. The CDR3 region is CASSDRVVDQPQHF. The DNA for the CDR3 is TGCGCCAGTTCCGACCGGGTCGTCGATCAGCCCCAGCATTTT.

V gene TRBV3-1 (or the pseudogene TRBV3-2) combines with J gene TRBJ2-5; 9 bases agree with TRBD2. The CDR3 contains 16 residues. Germline values: CDR1 LGHDT, CDR2 YNNKEL (reference sequence). The V gene end was trimmed by 1 base and the J gene end by 2 bases; junction bases not matched to a gene: 5. The CDR3 loop is CASSQGSSGAQETQYF. The CDR3, as DNA: TGTGCCAGCAGCCAAGGCTCTAGCGGGGCGCAAGAGACCCAGTACTTC.

This clone has just one count. V and J are TRBV10-3 and TRBJ1-2; D is unresolved. Germline CDR1 reads ENHRY; CDR2 reads SYGVKD. The V end lost 8 bases, the J end lost 3 bases, and 13 bases lay between the germline ends. The CDR3 totals 13 residues. The CDR3 sequence: CAIPARGYYGYTF. CDR3 sequence (DNA): TGTGCCATCCCGGCCCGGGGTTACTATGGCTACACCTTC.

V is TRBV10-3 and J is TRBJ2-1; 9 bases line up with TRBD2. The CDR3 consists of 17 residues. V trimming: 10 bases; J trimming: 5 bases; junction bases outside the gene matches: 18. Germline V gene sequence: CDR1 ENHRY, CDR2 SYGVKD. The CDR3 sequence: CATRFVSGGPVHNEQFF. The CDR3 DNA reads TGTGCCACCCGGTTTGTTAGCGGGGGACCAGTACACAATGAGCAGTTCTTC.

The chain recombines TRBV5-1 with TRBJ2-2, with a possible D match to TRBD1 (6 bases). Germline V gene lookup returns CDR1 SGHRS and CDR2 YFSETQ. CDR3 length: 16 amino acids. Trimming removed 8 bases at V and 6 bases at J, with 23 bases between. The CDR3 is CASTEAGQPGPGELFF. For the CDR3, the DNA is TGCGCCAGTACCGAAGCCGGACAGCCGGGCCCCGGGGAGCTGTTTTTT. The complete variable domain, with remaining parts taken from reference TRBV5-1 and TRBJ2-2, reads KAGVTQTPRYLIKTRGQQVTLSCSPISGHRSVSWYQQTPGQGLQFLFEYFSETQRNKGNFPGRFSGRQFSNSRSEMNVSTLELGDSALYLCASTEAGQPGPGELFFGEGSRLTVL.

The chain employs TRBV9 and TRBJ1-4, with 8 bases aligning to TRBD1. The V gene end was trimmed by 3 bases and the J gene end by 5 bases; junction bases not matched to a gene: 3. CDR3 length equals 14 residues. Germline V gene data show CDR1 as SGDLS and CDR2 as YYNGEE. Written as DNA, the CDR3 is TGTGCCAGCAGCGCGAGACAGGGGAATGAAAAACTGTTTTTT. It codes for CASSARQGNEKLFF.

This clone was recorded once. The chain uses TRBV4-3 and TRBJ1-1; D possibly corresponds to TRBD1 (6 bases). Trimming removed 6 bases from V and 1 base from J, with 12 bases in between. This CDR3 is 14 amino acids long. Germline V gives CDR1 LGHNA, CDR2 YSLEER. The CDR3: CASRPGQWNTEAFF. The CDR3 region has the DNA TGCGCCAGCAGACCGGGACAATGGAACACTGAAGCTTTCTTT.

This clone was recorded once. V and J are TRBV6-5 and TRBJ2-2; 7 positions agree with TRBD2. V lost 0 bases and J lost 5; bases outside the gene matches: 3. Looked up from germline, CDR1 is MNHEY and CDR2 is SVGAGI. The CDR3 sequence is 15 residues long. In DNA, the CDR3 is TGTGCCAGCAGTTACTCGGGCGGGGGTACCGGGGAGCTGTTTTTT. The encoded protein is CASSYSGGGTGELFF.

This clone has just a few counts. The chain uses TRBV6-5 and TRBJ2-1; 7 nucleotides agree with TRBD2. Per the germline V gene, CDR1 is MNHEY and CDR2 is SVGAGI. The CDR3 spans 15 residues. V gave up 10 bases and J gave up 3 bases; unmatched junction bases: 12. CDR3 in amino acids: CATQGVGGIYNEQFF. The DNA for the CDR3 is TGTGCCACCCAAGGTGTGGGGGGGATCTACAATGAGCAGTTCTTC.

CDR3 nucleotides: TGCGCCAGCAGCTTTAGCGGGGGGCAAGAGACCCAGTACTTC. It translates to CASSFSGGQETQYF. This sequence joins TRBV5-1 and TRBJ2-5, with 10 bases fitting TRBD2. The ends lost 2 bases at V and 2 bases at J; junction bases unmatched: 0. CDR3 length: 14 amino acids. Germline V gene lookup returns CDR1 SGHRS and CDR2 YFSETQ.

This chain joins TRBV27 and TRBJ1-5, with D uncertain. CDR3 size: 13 residues. Germline V gives CDR1 MNHEY, CDR2 SMNVEV (reference sequence). V lost 5 bases and J 6 bases, leaving 11 bases between the germline ends. CDR3 region: CASSPSTAQPQHF. Written as DNA, the CDR3 is TGTGCCAGCAGTCCATCGACTGCTCAGCCCCAGCATTTT.

This sequence joins TRBV28 and TRBJ1-1; no clear D. Germline values: CDR1 MDHEN, CDR2 SYDVKM. Trimming cost V 3 bases and J 7 bases, with 9 bases left between them. The CDR3 totals 12 residues. CDR3 bases: TGTGCCAGCAGTTTTAGGAGTTTTGAAGCTTTCTTT. Its protein is CASSFRSFEAFF.